The TCR beta chain under discussion was sequenced for a study of cytomegalovirus exposure and HLA in healthy donors. The donors (healthy individuals) were bone marrow donors. This clone was recorded a few times. The sample has other DNA sequences that encode this CDR3 too. V lost 3 bases to trimming and J lost 2 bases; unmatched junction nucleotides: 7. The CDR3 is 16 residues long. The V gene's germline CDR1 is MNHEY and CDR2 SMNVEV (reference sequence). Both 60 Vbeta primers and 13 Jbeta primers went into the PCR. Libraries were prepared by immunoSEQ multiplex PCR; TCRdb keeps only in-frame clonotypes and omits some of them. This sample has 200,000 to 250,000 clones, with 60% to 80% found just once.

Sample: PBMCs. The sequence came from a male donor in good health and CMV-seronegative. The chain couples TRBV27 to TRBJ2-3; 8 bases agree with TRBD1. CDR3 in DNA: TGTGCCAGCAGTTTCCTCAGGGGGCTTCTCACAGATACGCAGTATTTT. Its translation is CASSFLRGLLTDTQYF.